This passage covers 32 T cell receptor beta chains from one sample sequenced in a study of blood T cell repertoires in COVID-19. Produced via immunoSEQ multiplex PCR; TCRdb's table is partial and in-frame only. The sample gives roughly 200,000 clones, 81% of which show up once; approximately 8.7% is in the top ten. The specimen was PBMCs or T cells enriched from blood (not recorded which). These receptors all stem from a man aged 40-55 years who had recovered from COVID-19.

The J gene is TRBJ1-1, the V gene TRBV6-6; D gene uncertain. From germline, CDR1 is MNHNY and CDR2 SVGAGI (reference sequence). Trimming stripped 3 bases from V and 1 base from J, with 6 bases between. The CDR3 runs 13 residues. The CDR3 nucleotides are TGTGCCAGCAGTTATCGGTGGAACACTGAAGCTTTCTTT. It is translated as CASSYRWNTEAFF.

The count of this clone is one. The chain combines TRBV10-3 with TRBJ1-1, with D tentatively TRBD1 (6 bases). This CDR3 region has 13 residues. V shed 6 bases and J shed 4 bases, with 12 bases lying between them. Germline V gene data show CDR1 as ENHRY and CDR2 as SYGVKD. CDR3: CAISPDSVTEAFF. The CDR3 nucleotides are TGTGCCATCAGCCCGGACAGCGTCACTGAAGCTTTCTTT.

The V call is TRBV9, the J call TRBJ2-3; D not certain. This CDR3 is 13 amino acids long. The V end was cut by 0 bases, the J end by 3 bases, with 5 bases between. Per the germline V gene, CDR1 is SGDLS and CDR2 is YYNGEE. The DNA of the CDR3 is TGTGCCAGCAGCGTAGTCATGACAGATACGCAGTATTTT. Residues: CASSVVMTDTQYF.

V is TRBV2 and J is TRBJ2-7; 14 bases are a match to TRBD2. This CDR3 is 17 amino acids long. Trimming cost V 5 bases and J 1 base; bases outside gene matches: 7. CDR1 and CDR2 (germline): SNHLY, FYNNEI. CDR3 residues: CASSRYGTSGGSYEQYF. In nucleotides, the CDR3 is TGTGCCAGCAGTCGTTACGGGACTAGCGGGGGTTCCTACGAGCAGTACTTC.

The chain employs TRBV28 and TRBJ1-5, with D possibly TRBD1 on 6 matching bases. This CDR3 is 15 amino acids long. Germline V CDR1 and CDR2: MDHEN, SYDVKM. V lost 8 bases and J lost 7, with 21 bases in between. The CDR3, as DNA: TGTGCCAGCCTTAGGGGGGGCGAAGGGCCGCAGCCCCAGCATTTT. It specifies CASLRGGEGPQPQHF.

This clone has just a few counts. This chain uses TRBV2 with TRBJ2-6; maybe TRBD1 (5 bases). CDR3 size: 16 residues. Between the trimmed V and J ends, which lost 8 bases and 0 bases, there was a span of 14 bases. Germline values: CDR1 SNHLY, CDR2 FYNNEI. The CDR3 DNA sequence: TGTGCCAGCCGTCGAGACAGTCGCTCTGGGGCCAACGTCCTGACTTTC. Its protein is CASRRDSRSGANVLTF.

The rearrangement joins TRBV10-1 to TRBJ2-7, with 7 bases fitting TRBD1. The CDR3 loop spans 11 amino acids. With 8 bases clipped from V and 8 bases from J, the junction kept 6 bases outside the gene matches. Germline CDR1 is WNHNN and CDR2 is SYGVQD (reference sequence). CDR3 DNA: TGCGCCAGCGGGCTACAGGGGAAGCAGTACTTC. Its translation: CASGLQGKQYF.

This sequence joins TRBV2 and TRBJ2-1; weak D call: TRBD2 (5 bases). V lost 4 bases and J lost 8, with 12 bases in between. Germline V gene data show CDR1 as SNHLY and CDR2 as FYNNEI. The CDR3 extends over 13 amino acids. CDR3 nucleotide sequence: TGTGCCAGCAGTGTTACTAGGATAGATGAGCAGTTCTTC. It translates to CASSVTRIDEQFF.

The rearrangement links TRBV6-5 to TRBJ1-6, with D tentatively TRBD1 (5 bases). Germline values: CDR1 MNHEY, CDR2 SVGAGI. The CDR3 length is 14 residues. Trimming pared 6 bases from V and 9 bases from J, leaving 15 bases between. CDR3: CASSLPGVGSPLHF. The CDR3 DNA is TGTGCCAGCAGCCTCCCGGGGGTAGGTTCACCCCTCCACTTT.

This chain uses TRBV6-5 with TRBJ1-1; D ambiguous. This CDR3 spans 12 amino acids. V gave up 6 bases and J gave up 1 base, with 6 bases separating them. CDR1 is MNHEY and CDR2 is SVGAGI in the germline V gene. The CDR3 loop reads CASRVANTEAFF. The CDR3 nucleotides are TGTGCCAGCAGGGTGGCGAACACTGAAGCTTTCTTT.

The V call is TRBV27, the J call TRBJ1-6; maybe TRBD1 (6 bases). V lost 2 bases to trimming and J lost 7 bases, with 12 bases between them. The CDR3 runs to 15 residues. Germline loops: CDR1 MNHEY, CDR2 SMNVEV (reference sequence). CDR3 DNA: TGTGCCAGCAGTTTACAGCGGACAGCGAATTCACCCCTCCACTTT. It specifies CASSLQRTANSPLHF.

V and J are TRBV7-8 and TRBJ2-3, with 7 nucleotides matching TRBD2. Germline loops: CDR1 SGHVS, CDR2 FQNEAQ. The CDR3 runs to 21 residues. V was pared by 5 bases and J by 3 bases, with 26 bases of the junction left unmatched. CDR3 coding DNA: TGTGCCAGCAGCGGACCCGGGACTAACAGTGAATTTCTCGGGGTAACAGATACGCAGTATTTT. Amino acid sequence: CASSGPGTNSEFLGVTDTQYF.

This chain uses TRBV7-2 with TRBJ1-5, with 9 bases that match TRBD1. V lost 6 bases, J lost 5 bases, and 8 bases stayed unmatched. Germline lookup yields CDR1 SGHTA and CDR2 FQGNSA. CDR3 size: 15 residues. The CDR3 sequence: CASRESGTGYQPQHF. CDR3 DNA sequence: TGTGCCAGCAGAGAGTCCGGGACAGGGTATCAGCCCCAGCATTTT.

V gene TRBV5-1 combines with J gene TRBJ1-6, with TRBD1 matching 7 bases. The trim removed 4 bases at V and 10 bases at J, leaving 14 bases unmatched. CDR1 and CDR2 (germline): SGHRS, YFSETQ. This CDR3 is built from 16 residues. The CDR3 nucleotides read TGCGCCAGCAGCAACGGCCAGGGGGGCGCGGGATCACCCCTCCACTTT. Translated, it gives CASSNGQGGAGSPLHF.

J is TRBJ2-2 and V is TRBV6-6, with 10 bases aligning to TRBD2. CDR1 and CDR2 (germline): MNHNY, SVGAGI (reference sequence). The CDR3 extends over 16 amino acids. J gave up 1 base and V 7 bases, and 6 bases lay outside the gene matches. The CDR3 loop is CASTTLAGENTGELFF. The CDR3 DNA follows: TGTGCCAGCACCACTCTAGCGGGAGAGAACACCGGGGAGCTGTTTTTT.

The V gene is TRBV19, the J gene TRBJ2-7; 7 positions agree with TRBD2. The CDR3 loop spans 15 amino acids. The germline V gene has CDR1 LNHDA and CDR2 SQIVND (reference sequence). The ends lost 4 bases at V and 6 bases at J; junction bases unmatched: 12. CDR3 region: CASSRATSGGSEQYF. The CDR3 DNA follows: TGTGCCAGTAGTAGAGCAACCTCCGGCGGGAGCGAGCAGTACTTC.

This chain links TRBV5-1 with TRBJ2-7; TRBD2 matches at 7 bases. The CDR3 has 17 amino acids. In germline, CDR1 is SGHRS, CDR2 YFSETQ. J was trimmed by 3 bases and V by 4 bases; bases with no gene match: 16. CDR3: CASSPTSWASGLYEQYF. The DNA for the CDR3 is TGCGCCAGCAGCCCGACCTCGTGGGCTAGCGGACTCTACGAGCAGTACTTC.

The V gene is TRBV15, the J gene TRBJ2-1; 9 bases are shared with TRBD1. Per the germline V gene, CDR1 is LNHNV and CDR2 is YYDKDF (reference sequence). CDR3 size: 14 residues. V lost 3 bases to trimming and J lost 7 bases; unmatched junction nucleotides: 4. The CDR3 region is CATSSRTGVNEQFF. DNA for the CDR3: TGTGCCACCAGCAGTAGGACAGGGGTGAATGAGCAGTTCTTC.

The gene calls are TRBV7-2 and TRBJ2-1; D gene ambiguous. Per the germline V gene, CDR1 is SGHTA and CDR2 is FQGNSA. Trimming cost V 4 bases and J 9 bases, with 10 bases left between them. The CDR3 consists of 12 residues. The CDR3 here is CASSSPFGEQFF. The CDR3 coding sequence is TGTGCCAGCAGCTCCCCCTTCGGTGAGCAGTTCTTC.

The chain joins TRBV23-1 to TRBJ2-7; D is unclear. TRBV23-1 is noted as an ORF with a role that remains uncertain. V lost 4 bases to trimming and J lost 1 base, with 14 bases between them. The CDR3 totals 15 residues. The CDR3 DNA reads as TGCGCCAGCAGTCCTCGTAACACCCAATCCTACGAGCAGTACTTC. Its translation: CASSPRNTQSYEQYF.

This sequence joins TRBV28 and TRBJ1-5; weak D call: TRBD1 (5 bases). Trimming cost V 2 bases and J 6 bases, with 11 bases left between them. The CDR3 loop spans 14 amino acids. In germline, CDR1 is MDHEN, CDR2 SYDVKM. This chain's CDR3 is CASSLAGIGQPQHF. The CDR3 region has the DNA TGTGCCAGCAGTTTAGCAGGGATCGGTCAGCCCCAGCATTTT.

CDR3 loop: CASSPDYLSTDTQYF. The CDR3 DNA is TGTGCCAGCTCACCAGACTACCTTAGCACAGATACGCAGTATTTT. The chain uses TRBV18 and TRBJ2-3; possible D gene TRBD2, 5 bases. The CDR3 has 15 residues. V was shortened by 2 bases and J by 0 bases, with 9 bases between the two germline ends. Germline CDR1 and CDR2: KGHSH and LQKENI.

This clone was picked up one time. The chain couples TRBV6-5 to TRBJ1-6; 9 nucleotides match TRBD1. J lost 13 bases, V lost 6 bases, and 13 bases had no gene match. This CDR3 has 15 amino acids. The V gene's germline CDR1 is MNHEY and CDR2 SVGAGI. The CDR3: CASRLETGGSSPLHF. As DNA, the CDR3 is TGTGCCAGCAGACTCGAGACAGGGGGGAGTTCGCCCCTCCACTTT.

This clone was counted a single time. The chain has TRBV21-1 and TRBJ2-7; the D call TRBD2 from the table was never checked on the DNA. TRBV21-1 is shown as a pseudogene. The CDR3 has 16 residues. In DNA form, the CDR3 reads TGTGCCAGCAGCAAAGAAACTAGCGGGAGGGAAGGGGAGCAGTACTTC. Translated, it gives CASSKETSGREGEQYF.

The rearrangement joins TRBV9 to TRBJ1-1; 7 bases map to TRBD1. The V and J ends lost 3 bases and 6 bases, in that order; junction bases with no gene match: 20. Looked up from germline, CDR1 is SGDLS and CDR2 is YYNGEE. The CDR3 extends over 18 amino acids. The CDR3 sequence is CASSERTGAIETNPEAFF. The CDR3 region has the DNA TGTGCCAGCAGCGAAAGGACAGGTGCGATTGAGACGAATCCTGAAGCTTTCTTT.

The CDR3 DNA reads as TGCGCCAGCAGATGGACATACACTTTAACTAATGAAAAACTGTTTTTT. Its translation is CASRWTYTLTNEKLFF. The V call is TRBV5-1, the J call TRBJ1-4, with a weak D call TRBD1 (5 bases). Germline loops: CDR1 SGHRS, CDR2 YFSETQ. The CDR3 spans 16 residues. V dropped 5 bases and J dropped 1 base, with 15 bases sitting between them.

This chain links TRBV15 with TRBJ1-3; no firm D call. This CDR3 has 15 amino acids. Trimming shortened V by 7 bases and J by 0 bases, and 13 bases separated the two germline ends. CDR1 and CDR2 (germline): LNHNV, YYDKDF (reference sequence). The CDR3 DNA reads TGTGCCACCACCATTTGGGCAGACTCTGGAAACACCATATATTTT. Its protein is CATTIWADSGNTIYF. The variable domain in full, completed from reference TRBV15 and TRBJ1-3, reads DAMVIQNPRYQVTQFGKPVTLSCSQTLNHNVMYWYQQKSSQAPKLLFHYYDKDFNNEADTPDNFQSRRPNTSFCFLDIRSPGLGDTAMYLCATTIWADSGNTIYFGEGSWLTVV.

The rearrangement joins TRBV6-1 to TRBJ2-1, with a possible D match to TRBD2 (6 bases). Germline V gene lookup returns CDR1 MNHNS and CDR2 SASEGT. Deletions cut 3 bases from V and 9 bases from J, with 12 bases between. The CDR3 is 13 amino acids. CDR3 sequence: CASSDQLAPEQFF. The CDR3 coding sequence is TGTGCCAGCAGTGATCAACTAGCCCCTGAGCAGTTCTTC.

The chain employs TRBV18 and TRBJ2-1; D gene unclear. The CDR3 is made up of 15 amino acids. In germline, CDR1 is KGHSH, CDR2 LQKENI. Between the trimmed V and J ends, which lost 2 bases and 3 bases, there was a span of 11 bases. The CDR3 spells CASSPNPAGYNEQFF. For the CDR3, the DNA is TGTGCCAGCTCACCAAATCCGGCAGGCTACAATGAGCAGTTCTTC.

This clone was recorded once. This rearrangement joins TRBV19 to TRBJ2-5, with D uncertain. Germline CDR1 reads LNHDA; CDR2 reads SQIVND (reference sequence). V dropped 5 bases and J dropped 5 bases, with 12 bases sitting between them. The CDR3 extends over 13 amino acids. The CDR3 sequence: CASSALLPETQYF. DNA for the CDR3: TGTGCCAGTAGTGCCTTACTTCCTGAGACCCAGTACTTC. The complete variable domain, with remaining parts taken from reference TRBV19 and TRBJ2-5, reads DGGITQSPKYLFRKEGQNVTLSCEQNLNHDAMYWYRQDPGQGLRLIYYSQIVNDFQKGDIAEGYSVSREKKESFPLTVTSAQKNPTAFYLCASSALLPETQYFGPGTRLLVL.

V gene TRBV5-4 combines with J gene TRBJ2-1; a possible D gene is TRBD2 (6 bases). This CDR3 contains 14 residues. The V end lost 5 bases, the J end lost 5 bases, and 14 bases lay between the germline ends. Germline CDR1 SGHNT, CDR2 YYREEE (reference sequence). The CDR3, as DNA: TGTGCCAGCAGGAGGGAGGCCGGCAACAATGAGCAGTTCTTC. Translation: CASRREAGNNEQFF.

The rearrangement uses TRBV7-2 and TRBJ2-2; D possibly corresponds to TRBD2 (5 bases). V was shortened by 2 bases and J by 0 bases, with 10 bases between the two germline ends. This CDR3 has 16 amino acids. CDR1 is SGHTA, CDR2 FQGNSA, per germline. CDR3 protein: CASSLYWGANTGELFF. The DNA for the CDR3 is TGTGCCAGCAGCTTATATTGGGGAGCGAACACCGGGGAGCTGTTTTTT.